One and the same sample provided the 29 T cell receptor beta chains below, sequenced in a study of cytomegalovirus exposure and HLA in healthy donors. Primers included in the PCR were 60 Vbeta and 13 Jbeta primers. Produced via immunoSEQ multiplex PCR; TCRdb's table is partial and in-frame only. Recorded for this sample: some 140,000 clones. Sequenced input: PBMCs. The receptors were sampled from a woman in her 40s in good health and CMV-seronegative.

CDR3 amino acids: CASSLAFNSMNTEAFF. The CDR3 DNA sequence: TGCGCCAGCAGCTTGGCCTTCAACAGCATGAACACTGAAGCTTTCTTT. The chain has TRBV5-1 and TRBJ1-1, with D hard to call. The length of the CDR3 is 16 residues. Germline CDR1 is SGHRS and CDR2 is YFSETQ. V lost 0 bases, J lost 0 bases, and 12 bases lay in between.

This chain links TRBV5-5 with TRBJ1-1; 8 bases line up with TRBD1. Germline assignment: CDR1 SGHKS and CDR2 YYEKEE (reference sequence). J was trimmed by 10 bases and V by 4 bases; bases with no gene match: 12. The length of the CDR3 is 14 residues. CDR3 sequence (DNA): TGTGCCAGCAGCCCGCTTGGGACAGGATTAGGAGCTTTCTTT. Translating it yields CASSPLGTGLGAFF.

The rearrangement links TRBV9 to TRBJ2-5; 10 bases fit TRBD2. CDR1 and CDR2 from the germline V gene are SGDLS and YYNGEE. This CDR3 comprises 16 residues. The V segment lost 0 bases and the J segment 1 base; nucleotides outside the gene matches: 3. This CDR3 reads CASSVGASGGQETQYF. CDR3 DNA: TGTGCCAGCAGCGTAGGTGCTAGCGGGGGCCAAGAGACCCAGTACTTC.

The chain recombines TRBV19 with TRBJ1-5; 9 bases map to TRBD1. V gave up 5 bases and J gave up 1 base; unmatched junction bases: 18. CDR3 length: 20 amino acids. The germline V gene has CDR1 LNHDA and CDR2 SQIVND (reference sequence). The CDR3 spells CASSASTGGVGRGSNQPQHF. In nucleotides, the CDR3 is TGTGCCAGTAGTGCGAGTACAGGGGGCGTGGGAAGGGGGAGCAATCAGCCCCAGCATTTT.

The chain recombines TRBV7-2 with TRBJ1-1; D not certain. Germline-derived CDR1 and CDR2 are SGHTA and FQGNSA. Deletions cut 1 base from V and 0 bases from J, with 18 bases between. This CDR3 is 18 amino acids long. The CDR3 DNA reads TGTGCCAGCAGCTTAGTACGTGTCCGAGGGAGGTTGAACACTGAAGCTTTCTTT. Protein sequence: CASSLVRVRGRLNTEAFF.

The rearrangement links TRBV5-1 to TRBJ2-3; TRBD2 matches at 7 bases. V shed 3 bases, J shed 1 base, and the junction held 8 bases outside the gene matches. CDR1 and CDR2 from the germline V gene are SGHRS and YFSETQ. This CDR3 spans 16 amino acids. The CDR3 region is CASSSTMGGGTDTQYF. For the CDR3, the DNA is TGCGCCAGCAGCTCGACCATGGGGGGGGGCACAGATACGCAGTATTTT.

The chain uses TRBV18 and TRBJ1-5; weak D call: TRBD1 (5 bases). CDR1 and CDR2 from the germline V gene are KGHSH and LQKENI. This CDR3 is built from 14 residues. V was cut by 2 bases and J by 7 bases, with 12 bases left in between. CDR3 residues: CASSPTQGDQPQHF. In nucleotides, the CDR3 is TGTGCCAGCTCACCAACTCAGGGCGACCAGCCCCAGCATTTT.

This chain uses TRBV2 with TRBJ2-3; TRBD2 is a possible D gene (5 bases). The CDR3 is 14 amino acids. Trimming stripped 10 bases from V and 3 bases from J, with 17 bases between. In germline, CDR1 is SNHLY, CDR2 FYNNEI. The CDR3 reads CATTRDVGTDTQYF. The CDR3 coding sequence is TGTGCCACCACGAGGGATGTAGGAACAGATACGCAGTATTTT.

The J gene is TRBJ2-3, the V gene TRBV29-1, with TRBD1 as a possible D gene (6 bases). Trimming stripped 0 bases from V and 4 bases from J, with 14 bases between. There are 15 residues in the CDR3. The V gene's germline CDR1 is SQVTM and CDR2 ANQGSEA. The CDR3: CSVEDFGRGPDTQYF. The DNA for the CDR3 is TGCAGCGTTGAAGATTTCGGCAGGGGACCAGATACGCAGTATTTT.

This chain uses TRBV12-5 with TRBJ2-5; D ambiguous. Per the germline V gene, CDR1 is LGHNT and CDR2 is FRNRAP. Trimming removed 7 bases at V and 2 bases at J, with 5 bases between. The CDR3 loop spans 11 amino acids. The CDR3 nucleotides are TGTGCTAGTGCCAGACAAGAGACCCAGTACTTC. Translation gives CASARQETQYF.

The V and J genes are TRBV4-3 and TRBJ1-4, with D possibly being TRBD1 (6 bases). The germline CDR1 and CDR2 sequences are LGHNA and YSLEER. Trimming took 0 bases from V and 4 from J, leaving 12 bases between them. This CDR3 has 16 residues. CDR3 region: CASSQETTGLNEKLFF. The CDR3 nucleotides read TGCGCCAGCAGCCAAGAAACGACAGGCCTTAATGAAAAACTGTTTTTT.

The J gene is TRBJ1-2, the V gene TRBV5-8; TRBD1 matches at 7 bases. V dropped 4 bases and J dropped 1; count of bases not matched to a gene: 7. The length of the CDR3 is 15 residues. Germline CDR1 SGHTS, CDR2 YDEGEE. CDR3 in amino acids: CASSPPGQINYGYTF. DNA of the CDR3: TGTGCCAGCAGCCCCCCGGGACAGATTAACTATGGCTACACCTTC.

This chain uses TRBV7-9 with TRBJ2-3; 7 positions agree with TRBD2. The CDR3 spans 15 residues. The germline V gene has CDR1 SEHNR and CDR2 FQNEAQ (reference sequence). After removal of 1 base from V and 8 bases from J, the junction contained 9 bases not matched to a gene. CDR3 nucleotides: TGTGCCAGCAGCTTAGTTGTGACTAGCACACCTACGCAGTATTTT. Its protein is CASSLVVTSTPTQYF. The full variable domain, in which reference TRBV7-9 and TRBJ2-3 provide the parts outside the CDR3, is DTGVSQNPRHKITKRGQNVTFRCDPISEHNRLYWYRQTLGQGPEFLTYFQNEAQLEKSRLLSDRFSAERPKGSFSTLEIQRTEQGDSAMYLCASSLVVTSTPTQYFGPGTRLTVL.

The chain links TRBV9 to TRBJ1-2, with D tentatively TRBD1 (6 bases). CDR3 length equals 15 residues. Trimming pared 4 bases from V and 4 bases from J, leaving 17 bases between. Looked up from germline, CDR1 is SGDLS and CDR2 is YYNGEE. CDR3 region: CASSSRDILAYGYTF. CDR3 in DNA: TGTGCCAGCAGCTCACGGGACATCTTAGCCTATGGCTACACCTTC.

About this clone: An end of the junction does not agree with germline; a read error may underlie this. The chain employs TRBV4-3 and TRBJ1-1, with a weak D call TRBD1 (5 bases). Germline-derived CDR1 and CDR2 are LGHNA and YSLEER. This CDR3 spans 14 amino acids. CDR3 sequence (DNA): TGCGCCAGCAGCCAAGAAAGGTCGGGGACTGGAGCTTTCTTT. This translates into CASSQERSGTGAFF.

The chain carries TRBV27 and TRBJ2-1, with 12 bases aligning to TRBD2. The CDR3 is made up of 19 amino acids. Germline V CDR1 and CDR2: MNHEY, SMNVEV (reference sequence). The trim removed 3 bases at V and 1 base at J, leaving 10 bases unmatched. In DNA form, the CDR3 reads TGTGCCAGCAGTTTTTCTCCTAGCGGGGGGGTTAGGTCCTACAATGAGCAGTTCTTC. Translating gives CASSFSPSGGVRSYNEQFF.

V and J are TRBV28 and TRBJ1-1; no clear D. This CDR3 comprises 13 residues. V lost 4 bases, J lost 11 bases, and 17 bases lay in between. Germline CDR1 MDHEN, CDR2 SYDVKM. DNA for the CDR3: TGTGCCAGCAGTTCAGGAAGGCGAGGGTATGCTTTCTTT. Translating gives CASSSGRRGYAFF.

The genes are TRBV5-1 and TRBJ2-2; 8 positions match TRBD2. Germline-derived CDR1 and CDR2 are SGHRS and YFSETQ. This CDR3 is 16 amino acids long. V lost 1 base and J lost 4; bases outside the gene matches: 6. DNA of the CDR3: TGCGCCAGCAGCTTGAGGGCGGGGGGAAGCACCGGGGAGCTGTTTTTT. Amino acid sequence: CASSLRAGGSTGELFF. Using reference TRBV5-1 and TRBJ2-2 for the parts outside the CDR3, the full variable domain is KAGVTQTPRYLIKTRGQQVTLSCSPISGHRSVSWYQQTPGQGLQFLFEYFSETQRNKGNFPGRFSGRQFSNSRSEMNVSTLELGDSALYLCASSLRAGGSTGELFFGEGSRLTVL.

This chain connects TRBV6-5 to TRBJ2-1; 9 bases align to TRBD1. This CDR3 is 14 amino acids long. The V gene's germline CDR1 is MNHEY and CDR2 SVGAGI. The J segment lost 11 bases and the V segment lost 8 bases, leaving 13 bases of the junction unmatched. CDR3 DNA: TGTGCCAGCGCACCGGGACAGGGTCTGTTTCAGCAGTTCTTC. Its protein product is CASAPGQGLFQQFF.

The chain employs TRBV5-1 and TRBJ2-7, with 11 bases lining up with TRBD1. V lost 1 base and J lost 5; bases outside the gene matches: 5. The germline V gene has CDR1 SGHRS and CDR2 YFSETQ. There are 15 residues in the CDR3. CDR3 sequence (DNA): TGCGCCAGCAGCTTGAAAAGGACAGGGGGCCACGAGCAGTACGTC. Amino acids: CASSLKRTGGHEQYV.

CDR3 loop: CATSPGGNTGELFF. As DNA, the CDR3 is TGTGCCACCAGCCCAGGGGGGAACACCGGGGAGCTGTTTTTT. The V gene is TRBV15, the J gene TRBJ2-2, with TRBD1 matching over 7 bases. Germline V gene lookup returns CDR1 LNHNV and CDR2 YYDKDF (reference sequence). The CDR3 has 14 amino acids. Germline trimming cut 5 bases from V and 1 base from J; bases unmatched to any gene: 1.

The J gene is TRBJ2-2, the V gene TRBV19, with 7 bases fitting TRBD1. Germline CDR1 and CDR2: LNHDA and SQIVND (reference sequence). The CDR3 sequence is 17 residues long. V dropped 5 bases and J dropped 15; count of bases not matched to a gene: 24. The DNA for the CDR3 is TGTGCCAGTAGTTCCCCCGGGACAGATTATCCCCTTTCACTGTTGTTTTTT. The encoded protein is CASSSPGTDYPLSLLFF.

The rearrangement uses TRBV12-2 and TRBJ1-6. TRBV12-2 counts as a pseudogene. The CDR3 loop spans 19 amino acids. The CDR3 region is CASRCRLRLSSSYNSPLHF. DNA of the CDR3: TGTGCAAGTCGCTGCCGTCTAAGGCTCTCTAGCTCCTATAATTCACCCCTCCACTTT.

The chain recombines TRBV5-1 with TRBJ2-1, with 9 bases matching TRBD2. This CDR3 contains 17 residues. The V segment lost 0 bases and the J segment 4 bases; nucleotides outside the gene matches: 8. The germline gives CDR1 SGHRS, CDR2 YFSETQ. Here the CDR3 reads CASSLAGAGGSYNEQFF. In nucleotides, the CDR3 is TGCGCCAGCAGCTTGGCGGGAGCGGGGGGTTCTTACAATGAGCAGTTCTTC.

The rearrangement joins TRBV6-5 to TRBJ2-7; D might be TRBD1 (5 bases). This CDR3 spans 13 amino acids. Between the trimmed V and J ends, which lost 5 bases and 4 bases, there was a span of 12 bases. From germline, CDR1 is MNHEY and CDR2 SVGAGI. Here the CDR3 reads CASSLTRQYEQYF. In DNA, the CDR3 is TGTGCCAGCAGTCTTACCCGACAGTACGAGCAGTACTTC.

V gene TRBV28 combines with J gene TRBJ2-3, with unresolved D. V was cut by 5 bases and J by 5 bases, with 5 bases left in between. CDR3 length equals 11 residues. The V gene's germline CDR1 is MDHEN and CDR2 SYDVKM. The CDR3 sequence is CASSLKDTQYF. DNA for the CDR3: TGTGCCAGCAGTCTTAAAGATACGCAGTATTTT.

The rearrangement joins TRBV4-1 to TRBJ2-2, with 8 bases aligning to TRBD2. Germline values: CDR1 MGHRA, CDR2 YSYEKL. The J segment lost 0 bases and the V segment lost 6 bases, leaving 9 bases of the junction unmatched. This CDR3 is 17 amino acids long. CDR3 residues: CASRQRTSYTNTGELFF. CDR3 nucleotides: TGCGCCAGCAGACAACGGACTAGCTATACGAACACCGGGGAGCTGTTTTTT.

The gene calls are TRBV7-8 and TRBJ2-5; 8 bases line up with TRBD1. CDR3 size: 14 residues. Germline-derived CDR1 and CDR2 are SGHVS and FQNEAQ. Germline trimming cut 4 bases from V and 5 bases from J; bases unmatched to any gene: 6. The CDR3 loop reads CASSSNRGRETQYF. The CDR3 DNA reads TGTGCCAGCAGCTCAAACAGGGGGAGGGAGACCCAGTACTTC.

This chain uses TRBV6-5 with TRBJ2-2; weak D call: TRBD1 (6 bases). The CDR3 is made up of 14 amino acids. Trimming stripped 5 bases from V and 4 bases from J, with 11 bases between. CDR1 MNHEY and CDR2 SVGAGI come from the germline V gene. The CDR3 bases are TGTGCCAGCAGTAAGGGACACCTCACCGGGGAGCTGTTTTTT. It is translated as CASSKGHLTGELFF.